This T cell receptor beta chain was captured in a study of T-cell memory formation after mild COVID-19. Study-level information: Each donor largely had its own TCR clusters.

TCRdb itself ran the 5' RACE reads through MiXCR, one entry per CDR3 protein. The sample records roughly 400,000 distinct CDR3 sequences, 20% to 25% being singletons. This clonotype was seen at least ten times. What it binds is not known. Study-wide results and limits: Contracting clones from day 15 to 85 had balanced CD4/CD8; later expanders favoured CD4+.

The CDR3 contains 13 residues. The V gene lost 5 bases and the J gene lost 7 bases, with 15 bases spanning the gap. Germline V gives CDR1 SQVTM, CDR2 ANQGSEA. The sequenced sample consisted of PBMCs or a T cell subset sorted from them (not recorded which). The sequence was collected from an adult woman who had mild COVID-19 (a few samples of this study predate the infection). Cell type and time point are not known. This chain uses TRBV29-1 with TRBJ2-4, with a weak D call TRBD2 (7 bases). Here the CDR3 reads CSVSQGGENIQYF. CDR3 DNA sequence: TGCAGCGTTTCACAGGGAGGGGAGAACATTCAGTACTTC. The full variable domain, with the rest looked up from reference TRBV29-1 and TRBJ2-4, is SAVISQKPSRDICQRGTSLTIQCQVDSQVTMMFWYRQQPGQSLTLIATANQGSEATYESGFVIDKFPISRPNLTFSTLTVSNMSPEDSSIYLCSVSQGGENIQYFGAGTRLSVL.